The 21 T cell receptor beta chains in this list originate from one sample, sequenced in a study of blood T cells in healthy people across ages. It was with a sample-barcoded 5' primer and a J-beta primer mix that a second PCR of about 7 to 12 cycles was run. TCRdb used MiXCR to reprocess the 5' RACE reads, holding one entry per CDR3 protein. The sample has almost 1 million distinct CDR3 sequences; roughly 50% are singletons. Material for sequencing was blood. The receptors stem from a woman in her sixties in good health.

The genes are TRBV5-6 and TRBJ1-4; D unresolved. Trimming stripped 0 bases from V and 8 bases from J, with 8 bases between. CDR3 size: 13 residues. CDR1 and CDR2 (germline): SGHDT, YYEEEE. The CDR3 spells CASSLGSGEKLFF. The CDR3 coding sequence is TGTGCCAGCAGCTTGGGGTCGGGGGAAAAACTGTTTTTT.

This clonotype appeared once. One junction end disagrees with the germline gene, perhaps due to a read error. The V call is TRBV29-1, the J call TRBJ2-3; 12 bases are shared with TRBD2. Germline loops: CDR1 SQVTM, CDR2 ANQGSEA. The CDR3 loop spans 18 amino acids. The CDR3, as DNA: TGCAGCGTTGCGGGGACAAAAGGGACTAGCGGGTTTACAGGTACGCAGTATTTT. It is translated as CSVAGTKGTSGFTGTQYF.

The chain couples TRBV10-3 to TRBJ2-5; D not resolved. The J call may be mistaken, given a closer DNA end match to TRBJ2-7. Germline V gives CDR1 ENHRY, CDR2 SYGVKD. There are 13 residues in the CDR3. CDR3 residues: CAIRQQGSYEQYF. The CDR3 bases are TGTGCCATCAGGCAGCAAGGCTCCTACGAGCAGTACTTC.

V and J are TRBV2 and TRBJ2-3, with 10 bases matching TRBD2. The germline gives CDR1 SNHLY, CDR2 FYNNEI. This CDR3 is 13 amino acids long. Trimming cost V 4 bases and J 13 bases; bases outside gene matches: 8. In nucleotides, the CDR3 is TGTGCCAGCAGTGGGCAGCGGGAGGGCCGAAAGTATTTT. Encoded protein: CASSGQREGRKYF.

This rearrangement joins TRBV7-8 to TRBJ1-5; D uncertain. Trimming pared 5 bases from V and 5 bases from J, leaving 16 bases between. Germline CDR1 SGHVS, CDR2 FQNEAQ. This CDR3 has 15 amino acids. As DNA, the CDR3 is TGTGCCAGCAGCCGTCTGGCGGGCTCCGATCAGCCCCAGCATTTT. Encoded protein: CASSRLAGSDQPQHF.

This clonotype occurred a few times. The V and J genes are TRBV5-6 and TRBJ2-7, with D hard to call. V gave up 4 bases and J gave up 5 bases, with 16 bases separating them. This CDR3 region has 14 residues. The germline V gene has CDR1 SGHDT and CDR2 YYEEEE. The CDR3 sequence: CASSPSSYRHEQYF. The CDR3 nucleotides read TGTGCCAGCAGCCCAAGTTCCTATAGACACGAGCAGTACTTC. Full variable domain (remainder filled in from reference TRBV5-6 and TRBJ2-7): DAGVTQSPTHLIKTRGQQVTLRCSPKSGHDTVSWYQQALGQGPQFIFQYYEEEERQRGNFPDRFSGHQFPNYSSELNVNALLLGDSALYLCASSPSSYRHEQYFGPGTRLTVT.

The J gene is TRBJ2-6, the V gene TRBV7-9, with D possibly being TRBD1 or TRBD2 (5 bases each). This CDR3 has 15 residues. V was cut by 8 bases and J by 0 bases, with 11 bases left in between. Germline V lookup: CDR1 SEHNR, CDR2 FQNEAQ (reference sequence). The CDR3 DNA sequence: TGTGCCAGCCGGTGGGGGTTCTCTGGGGCCAACGTCCTGACTTTC. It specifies CASRWGFSGANVLTF.

The CDR3 DNA follows: TGTGCCACCTTTCGGTTCGAGGGGAAGTCCGGCTATGGCTACACCTTC. This sequence encodes CATFRFEGKSGYGYTF. The chain links TRBV6-2 or TRBV6-3 to TRBJ1-2, with TRBD1 as a possible D gene (5 bases). V lost 10 bases and J 4 bases, leaving 25 bases between the germline ends. The CDR3 sequence is 16 residues long. The germline CDR1 and CDR2 sequences are MNHEY and SVGEGT.

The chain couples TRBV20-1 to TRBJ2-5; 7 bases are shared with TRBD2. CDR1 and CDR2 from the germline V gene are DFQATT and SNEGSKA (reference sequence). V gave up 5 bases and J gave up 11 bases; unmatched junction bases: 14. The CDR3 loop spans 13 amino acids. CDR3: CSALGGYYNEQYF. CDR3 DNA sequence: TGCAGTGCTTTGGGAGGGTACTACAATGAGCAGTACTTC.

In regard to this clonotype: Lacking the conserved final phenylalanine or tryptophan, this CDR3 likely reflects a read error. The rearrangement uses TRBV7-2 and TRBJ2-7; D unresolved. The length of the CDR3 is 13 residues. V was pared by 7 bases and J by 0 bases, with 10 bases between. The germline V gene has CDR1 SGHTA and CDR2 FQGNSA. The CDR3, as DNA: TGTGCCAGCACCATTGCCTTCTCCTACGAGCAGTACTTA. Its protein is CASTIAFSYEQYL.

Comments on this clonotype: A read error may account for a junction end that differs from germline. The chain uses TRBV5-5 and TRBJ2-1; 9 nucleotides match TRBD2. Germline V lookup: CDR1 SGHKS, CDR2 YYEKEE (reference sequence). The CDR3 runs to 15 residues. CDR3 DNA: TGTGCCTGCAGCTTGCTACTAGCGGGTAGCAATGAGCAGTTCTTC. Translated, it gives CACSLLLAGSNEQFF.

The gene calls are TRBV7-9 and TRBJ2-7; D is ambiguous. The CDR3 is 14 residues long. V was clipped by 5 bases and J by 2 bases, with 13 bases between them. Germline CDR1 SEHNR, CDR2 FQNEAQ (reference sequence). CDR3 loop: CASSLTPPPYEQYF. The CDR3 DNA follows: TGTGCCAGCAGCCTGACACCGCCACCCTACGAGCAGTACTTC.

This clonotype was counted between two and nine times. CDR3 nucleotide sequence: TGCGCCAGCAGCCTTGCCCGGGACCCTCGGTGGGGAGAGACCCAGTACTTC. This translates into CASSLARDPRWGETQYF. V usage is TRBV5-1 and J usage is TRBJ2-5; D is possibly TRBD1 or TRBD2 (5 bases each). The CDR3 length is 17 residues. Trimming removed 4 bases from V and 4 bases from J, with 23 bases in between. Germline V gene lookup returns CDR1 SGHRS and CDR2 YFSETQ.

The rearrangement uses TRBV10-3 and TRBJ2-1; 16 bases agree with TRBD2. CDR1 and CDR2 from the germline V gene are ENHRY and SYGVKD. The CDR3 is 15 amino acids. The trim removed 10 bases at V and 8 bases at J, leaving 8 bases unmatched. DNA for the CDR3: TGTGCCACTTCCTCGGGACTAGCGGGAGGGTATGAGCAGTTCTTC. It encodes CATSSGLAGGYEQFF.

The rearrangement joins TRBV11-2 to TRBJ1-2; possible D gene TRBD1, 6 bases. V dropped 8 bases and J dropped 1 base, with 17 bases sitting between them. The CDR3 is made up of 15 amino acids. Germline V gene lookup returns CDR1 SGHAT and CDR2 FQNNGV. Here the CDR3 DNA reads TGTGCCAGCGCCTTCCGTCCGGACAGTAACTATGGCTACACCTTC. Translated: CASAFRPDSNYGYTF.

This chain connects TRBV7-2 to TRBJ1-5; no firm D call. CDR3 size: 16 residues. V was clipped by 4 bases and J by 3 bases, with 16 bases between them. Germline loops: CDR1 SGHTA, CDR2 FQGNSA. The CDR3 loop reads CASSSKTRSLNQPQHF. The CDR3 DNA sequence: TGTGCCAGCAGCTCCAAGACACGATCCCTCAATCAGCCCCAGCATTTT.

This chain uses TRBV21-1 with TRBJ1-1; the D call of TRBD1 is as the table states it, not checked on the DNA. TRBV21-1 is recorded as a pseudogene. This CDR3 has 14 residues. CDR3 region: CARVPGTGGTEAFF. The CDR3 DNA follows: TGTGCCAGGGTTCCCGGGACAGGGGGCACTGAAGCTTTCTTT.

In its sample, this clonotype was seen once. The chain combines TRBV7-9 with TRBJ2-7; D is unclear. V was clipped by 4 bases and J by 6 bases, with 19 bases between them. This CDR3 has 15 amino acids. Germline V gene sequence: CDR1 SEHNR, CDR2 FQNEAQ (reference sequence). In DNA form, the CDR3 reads TGTGCCAGCAGCTCTCTGATGGTAGGAACATCCGAGCAGTACTTC. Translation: CASSSLMVGTSEQYF.

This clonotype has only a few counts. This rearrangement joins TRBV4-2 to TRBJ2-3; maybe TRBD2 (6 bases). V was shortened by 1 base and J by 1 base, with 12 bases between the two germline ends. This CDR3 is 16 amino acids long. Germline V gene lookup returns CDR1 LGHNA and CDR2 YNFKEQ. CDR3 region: CASSQGGASGTDTQYF. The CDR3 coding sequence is TGTGCCAGCAGCCAAGGTGGGGCTAGCGGCACAGATACGCAGTATTTT.

The CDR3 region is CSAREDEKLFF. CDR3 sequence (DNA): TGCAGTGCTAGGGAGGATGAAAAACTGTTTTTT. The chain carries TRBV20-1 and TRBJ1-4, with unresolved D. The V gene's germline CDR1 is DFQATT and CDR2 SNEGSKA (reference sequence). V lost 3 bases to trimming and J lost 6 bases, with 5 bases between them. CDR3 length: 11 amino acids.

The CDR3 DNA follows: TGCAGTGCCAACGACAGGGGGCATTATGAGCAGTTCTTC. It specifies CSANDRGHYEQFF. The rearrangement links TRBV20-1 to TRBJ2-1; TRBD1 matches at 10 bases. The CDR3 loop spans 13 amino acids. Losses at the gene ends were 6 bases for V and 8 bases for J; bases not matched to a gene: 7. CDR1 is DFQATT, CDR2 SNEGSKA, per germline (reference sequence).